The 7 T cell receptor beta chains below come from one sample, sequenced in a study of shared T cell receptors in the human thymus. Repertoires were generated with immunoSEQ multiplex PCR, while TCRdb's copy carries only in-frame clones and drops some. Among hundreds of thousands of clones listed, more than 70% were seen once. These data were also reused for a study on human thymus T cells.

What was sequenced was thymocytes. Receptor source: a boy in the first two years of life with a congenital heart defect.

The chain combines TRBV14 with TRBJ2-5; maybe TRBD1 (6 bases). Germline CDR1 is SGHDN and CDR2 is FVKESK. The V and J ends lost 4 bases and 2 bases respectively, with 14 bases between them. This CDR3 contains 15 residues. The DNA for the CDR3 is TGTGCCAGCAGCCTGAGAGGGGACACGCAAGAGACCCAGTACTTC. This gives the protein CASSLRGDTQETQYF.

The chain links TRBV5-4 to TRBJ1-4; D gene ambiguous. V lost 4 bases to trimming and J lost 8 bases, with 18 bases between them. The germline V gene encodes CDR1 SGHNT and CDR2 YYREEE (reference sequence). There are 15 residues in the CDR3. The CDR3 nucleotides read TGTGCCAGCAGCCCAGAACCGGGAGCTGGGGAAAAACTGTTTTTT. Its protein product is CASSPEPGAGEKLFF.

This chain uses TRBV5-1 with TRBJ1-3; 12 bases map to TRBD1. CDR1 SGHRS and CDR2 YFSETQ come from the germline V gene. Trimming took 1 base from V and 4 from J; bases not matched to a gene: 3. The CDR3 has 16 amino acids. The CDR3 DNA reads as TGCGCCAGCAGCTTGCACGGGACAGGGGGCGGAAACACCATATATTTT. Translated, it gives CASSLHGTGGGNTIYF.

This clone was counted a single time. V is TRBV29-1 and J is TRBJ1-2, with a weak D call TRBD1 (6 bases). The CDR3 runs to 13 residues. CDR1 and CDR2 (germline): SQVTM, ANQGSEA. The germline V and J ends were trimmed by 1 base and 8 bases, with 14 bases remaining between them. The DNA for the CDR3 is TGCAGCGTTGAAGCACCAGGGGCGGAGGGCTACACCTTC. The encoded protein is CSVEAPGAEGYTF.

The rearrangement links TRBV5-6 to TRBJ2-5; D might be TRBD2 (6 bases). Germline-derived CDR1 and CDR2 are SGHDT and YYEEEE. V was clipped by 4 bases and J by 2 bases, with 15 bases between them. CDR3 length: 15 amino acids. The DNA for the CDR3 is TGTGCCAGCAGCGTCAGCGGGCCCCCTCAAGAGACCCAGTACTTC. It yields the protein CASSVSGPPQETQYF.

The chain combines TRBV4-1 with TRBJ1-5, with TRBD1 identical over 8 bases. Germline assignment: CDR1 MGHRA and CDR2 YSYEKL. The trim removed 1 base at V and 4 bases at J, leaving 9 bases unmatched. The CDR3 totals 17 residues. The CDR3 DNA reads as TGCGCCAGCAGCCAAGGGATACGACAGGGGCTAAATCAGCCCCAGCATTTT. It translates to CASSQGIRQGLNQPQHF.

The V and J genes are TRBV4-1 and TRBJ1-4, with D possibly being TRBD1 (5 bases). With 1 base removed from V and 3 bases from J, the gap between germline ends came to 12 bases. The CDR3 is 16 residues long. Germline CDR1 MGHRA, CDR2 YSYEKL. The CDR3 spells CASSQGRGWANEKLFF. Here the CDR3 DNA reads TGCGCCAGCAGCCAAGGGAGGGGATGGGCTAATGAAAAACTGTTTTTT.